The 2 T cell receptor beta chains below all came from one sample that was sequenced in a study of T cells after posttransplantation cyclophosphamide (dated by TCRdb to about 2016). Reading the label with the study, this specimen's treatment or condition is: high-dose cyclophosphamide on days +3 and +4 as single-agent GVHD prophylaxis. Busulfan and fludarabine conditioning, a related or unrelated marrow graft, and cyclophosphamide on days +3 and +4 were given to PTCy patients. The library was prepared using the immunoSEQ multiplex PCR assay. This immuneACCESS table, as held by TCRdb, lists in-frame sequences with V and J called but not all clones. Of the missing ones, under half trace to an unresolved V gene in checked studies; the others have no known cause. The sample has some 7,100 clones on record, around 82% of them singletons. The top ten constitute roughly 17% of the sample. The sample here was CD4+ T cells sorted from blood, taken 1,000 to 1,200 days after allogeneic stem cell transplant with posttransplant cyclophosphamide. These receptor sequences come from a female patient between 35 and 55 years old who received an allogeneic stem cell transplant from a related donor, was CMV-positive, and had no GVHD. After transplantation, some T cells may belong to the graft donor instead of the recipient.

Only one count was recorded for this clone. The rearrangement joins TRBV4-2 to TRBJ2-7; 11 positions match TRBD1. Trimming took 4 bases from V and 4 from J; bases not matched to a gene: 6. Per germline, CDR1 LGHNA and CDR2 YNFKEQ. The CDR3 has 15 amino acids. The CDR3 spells CASSPRTGGGYEQYF. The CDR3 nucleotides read TGTGCCAGCAGCCCCAGGACAGGGGGCGGGTACGAGCAGTACTTC.

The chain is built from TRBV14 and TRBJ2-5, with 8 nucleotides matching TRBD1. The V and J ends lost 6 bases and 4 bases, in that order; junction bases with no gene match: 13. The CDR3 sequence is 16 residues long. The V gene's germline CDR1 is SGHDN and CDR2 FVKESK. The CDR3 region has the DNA TGTGCCAGCAGTCAAAGGGTCGGACAGGGACGAGAGACCCAGTACTTC. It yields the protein CASSQRVGQGRETQYF.